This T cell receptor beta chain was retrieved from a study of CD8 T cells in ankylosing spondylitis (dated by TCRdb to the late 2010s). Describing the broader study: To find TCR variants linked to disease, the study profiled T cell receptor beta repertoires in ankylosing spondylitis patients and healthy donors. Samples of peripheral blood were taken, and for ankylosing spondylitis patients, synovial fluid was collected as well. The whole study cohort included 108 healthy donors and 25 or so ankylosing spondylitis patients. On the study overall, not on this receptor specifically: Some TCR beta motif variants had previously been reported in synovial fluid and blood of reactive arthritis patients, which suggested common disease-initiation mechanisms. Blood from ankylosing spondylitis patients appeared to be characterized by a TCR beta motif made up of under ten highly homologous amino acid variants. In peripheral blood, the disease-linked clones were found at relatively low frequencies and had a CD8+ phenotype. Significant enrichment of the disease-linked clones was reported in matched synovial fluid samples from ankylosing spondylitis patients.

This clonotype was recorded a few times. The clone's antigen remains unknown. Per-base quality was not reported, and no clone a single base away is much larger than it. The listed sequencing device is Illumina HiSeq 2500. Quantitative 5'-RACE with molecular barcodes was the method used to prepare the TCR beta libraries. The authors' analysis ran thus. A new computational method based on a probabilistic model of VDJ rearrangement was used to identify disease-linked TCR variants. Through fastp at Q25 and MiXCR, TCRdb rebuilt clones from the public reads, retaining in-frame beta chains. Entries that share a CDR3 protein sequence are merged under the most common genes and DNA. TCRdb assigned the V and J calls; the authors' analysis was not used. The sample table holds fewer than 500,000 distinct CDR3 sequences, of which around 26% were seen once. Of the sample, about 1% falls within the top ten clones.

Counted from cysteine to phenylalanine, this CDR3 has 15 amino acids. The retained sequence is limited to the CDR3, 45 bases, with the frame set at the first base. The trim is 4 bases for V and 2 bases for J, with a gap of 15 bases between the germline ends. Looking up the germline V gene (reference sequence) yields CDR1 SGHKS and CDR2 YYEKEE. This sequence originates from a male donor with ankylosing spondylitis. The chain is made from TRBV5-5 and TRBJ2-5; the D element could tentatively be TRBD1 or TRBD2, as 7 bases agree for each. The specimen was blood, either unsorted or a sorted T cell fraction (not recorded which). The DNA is TGTGCCAGCAGCACTCGACAGGGAGGGCAAGAGACCCAGTACTTC. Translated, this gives CASSTRQGGQETQYF. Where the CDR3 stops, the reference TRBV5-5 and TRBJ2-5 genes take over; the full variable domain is DAGVTQSPTHLIKTRGQQVTLRCSPISGHKSVSWYQQVLGQGPQFIFQYYEKEERGRGNFPDRFSARQFPNYSSELNVNALLLGDSALYLCASSTRQGGQETQYFGPGTRLLVL.